The T cell receptor beta chain under discussion was sequenced for a study of blood T cell repertoires in COVID-19. In the study's own analysis: Reference gene primer amplification gave nucleated cell count estimates. Using immunoSEQ multiplex PCR, the repertoire was profiled, and TCRdb retains in-frame clones only, with some absent. From that table come the V and J calls and clone size; the DNA was used to work out D and trimming. The sample consists of tens of thousands of clones, around 72% of them appearing once. Trimming removed 5 bases from V and 4 bases from J; junction bases left unmatched: 7. The CDR3 has 14 amino acids. Germline V gene lookup returns CDR1 SGHDT and CDR2 YYEEEE.

The receptor comes from a human donor with acute or convalescent COVID-19. The donor label of this sample is uncertain. Sample: peripheral blood. V usage is TRBV5-6 and J usage is TRBJ1-2, with TRBD1 identical over 8 bases. The CDR3 coding sequence is TGTGCCAGCAGTGATGGACAGGGCGGCTATGGCTACACCTTC. This codes for CASSDGQGGYGYTF.